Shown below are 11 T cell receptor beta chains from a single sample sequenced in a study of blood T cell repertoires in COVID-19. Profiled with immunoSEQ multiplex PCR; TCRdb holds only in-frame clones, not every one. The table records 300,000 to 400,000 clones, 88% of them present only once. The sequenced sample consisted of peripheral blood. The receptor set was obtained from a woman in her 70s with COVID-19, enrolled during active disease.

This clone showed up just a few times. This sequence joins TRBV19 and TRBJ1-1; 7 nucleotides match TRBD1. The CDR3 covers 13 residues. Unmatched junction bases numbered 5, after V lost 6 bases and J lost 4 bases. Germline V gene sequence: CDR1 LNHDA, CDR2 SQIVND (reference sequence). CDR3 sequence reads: CASSTQGGTEAFF. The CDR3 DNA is TGTGCCAGTAGCACCCAGGGGGGCACTGAAGCTTTCTTT.

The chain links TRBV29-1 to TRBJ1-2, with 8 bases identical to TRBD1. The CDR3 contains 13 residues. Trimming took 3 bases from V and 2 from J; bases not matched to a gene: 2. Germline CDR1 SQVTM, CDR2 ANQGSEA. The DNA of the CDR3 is TGCAGCGTTGAGACAGGGGTGAACTATGGCTACACCTTC. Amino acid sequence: CSVETGVNYGYTF.

This CDR3 reads CASSLRATDGYTF. The CDR3 region has the DNA TGTGCCAGCAGCCTACGTGCCACGGATGGCTACACCTTC. The chain combines TRBV5-4 with TRBJ1-2, with D unresolved. Germline CDR1 SGHNT, CDR2 YYREEE (reference sequence). This CDR3 has 13 residues. With 4 bases removed from V and 6 bases from J, the gap between germline ends came to 13 bases. Full variable domain (outside the CDR3, taken from reference TRBV5-4 and TRBJ1-2): ETGVTQSPTHLIKTRGQQVTLRCSSQSGHNTVSWYQQALGQGPQFIFQYYREEENGRGNFPPRFSGLQFPNYSSELNVNALELDDSALYLCASSLRATDGYTFGSGTRLTVV.

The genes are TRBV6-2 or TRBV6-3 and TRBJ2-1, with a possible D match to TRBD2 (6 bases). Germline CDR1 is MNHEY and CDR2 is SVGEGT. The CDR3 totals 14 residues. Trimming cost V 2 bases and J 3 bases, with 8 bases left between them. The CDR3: CASSYGGFYNEQFF. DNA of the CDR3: TGTGCCAGCAGTTACGGAGGGTTCTACAATGAGCAGTTCTTC.

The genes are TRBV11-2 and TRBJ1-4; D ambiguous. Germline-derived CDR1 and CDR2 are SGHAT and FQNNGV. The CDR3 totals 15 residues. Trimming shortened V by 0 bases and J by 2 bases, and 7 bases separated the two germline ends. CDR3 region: CASSLDLQTNEKLFF. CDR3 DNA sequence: TGTGCCAGCAGCTTAGATCTACAGACTAATGAAAAACTGTTTTTT. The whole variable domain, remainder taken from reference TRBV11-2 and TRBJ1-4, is EAGVAQSPRYKIIEKRQSVAFWCNPISGHATLYWYQQILGQGPKLLIQFQNNGVVDDSQLPKDRFSAERLKGVDSTLKIQPAKLEDSAVYLCASSLDLQTNEKLFFGSGTQLSVL.

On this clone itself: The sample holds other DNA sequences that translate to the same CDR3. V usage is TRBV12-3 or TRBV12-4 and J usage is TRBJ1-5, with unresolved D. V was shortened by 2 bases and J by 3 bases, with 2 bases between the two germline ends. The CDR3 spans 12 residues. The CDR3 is CASSLLNQPQHF. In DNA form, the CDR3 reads TGTGCCAGCAGTTTACTCAATCAGCCCCAGCATTTT.

CDR3 loop: CASSVQGGGNEKLFF. In DNA, the CDR3 is TGTGCCAGCAGCGTACAGGGCGGGGGGAATGAAAAACTGTTTTTT. This sequence joins TRBV9 and TRBJ1-4; D might be TRBD1 (5 bases). This CDR3 contains 15 residues. Germline V gives CDR1 SGDLS, CDR2 YYNGEE. V shed 1 base and J shed 5 bases, with 12 bases lying between them.

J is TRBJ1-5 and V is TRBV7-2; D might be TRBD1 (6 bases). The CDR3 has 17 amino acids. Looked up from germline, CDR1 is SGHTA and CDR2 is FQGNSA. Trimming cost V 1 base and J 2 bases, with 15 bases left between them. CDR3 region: CASSLGRGGKGNQPQHF. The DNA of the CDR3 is TGTGCCAGCAGCTTAGGTAGGGGGGGTAAAGGCAATCAGCCCCAGCATTTT.

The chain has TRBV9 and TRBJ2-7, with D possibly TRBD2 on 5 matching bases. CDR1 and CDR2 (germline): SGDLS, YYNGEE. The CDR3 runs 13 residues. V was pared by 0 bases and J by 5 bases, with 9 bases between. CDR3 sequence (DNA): TGTGCCAGCAGCGTAGCTACAGCGGACGAGCAGTACTTC. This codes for CASSVATADEQYF.

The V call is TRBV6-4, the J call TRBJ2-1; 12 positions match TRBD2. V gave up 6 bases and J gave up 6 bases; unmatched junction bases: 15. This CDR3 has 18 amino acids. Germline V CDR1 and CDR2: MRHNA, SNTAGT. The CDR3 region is CASSRESSGGAIFNEQFF. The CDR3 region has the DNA TGTGCCAGCAGCCGGGAATCTAGCGGGGGGGCCATCTTCAATGAGCAGTTCTTC.

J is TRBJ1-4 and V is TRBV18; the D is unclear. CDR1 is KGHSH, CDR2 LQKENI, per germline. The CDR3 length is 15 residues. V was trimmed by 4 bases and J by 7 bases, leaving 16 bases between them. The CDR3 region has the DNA TGTGCCAGCTCACAAAACGGGCCGGGAGGTGAAAAACTGTTTTTT. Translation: CASSQNGPGGEKLFF.